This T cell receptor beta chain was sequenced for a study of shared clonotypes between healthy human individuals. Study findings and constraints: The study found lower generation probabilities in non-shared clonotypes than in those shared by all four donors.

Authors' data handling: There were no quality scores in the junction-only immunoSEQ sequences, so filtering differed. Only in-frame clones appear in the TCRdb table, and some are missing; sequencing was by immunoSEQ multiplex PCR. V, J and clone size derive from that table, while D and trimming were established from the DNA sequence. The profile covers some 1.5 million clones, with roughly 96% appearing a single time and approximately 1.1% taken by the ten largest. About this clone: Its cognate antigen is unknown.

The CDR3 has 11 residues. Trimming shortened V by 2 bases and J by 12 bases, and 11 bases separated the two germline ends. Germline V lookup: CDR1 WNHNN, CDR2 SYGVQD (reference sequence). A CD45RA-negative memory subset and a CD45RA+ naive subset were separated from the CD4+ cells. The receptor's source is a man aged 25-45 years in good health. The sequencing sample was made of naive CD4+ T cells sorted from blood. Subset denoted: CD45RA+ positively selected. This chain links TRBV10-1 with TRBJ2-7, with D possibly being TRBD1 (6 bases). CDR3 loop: CASSEGGHLYF. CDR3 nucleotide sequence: TGCGCCAGCAGTGAGGGGGGCCACCTGTACTTC.